The T cell receptor beta chain under discussion was sequenced for a study of blood T cells in healthy people across ages. CDR1 is ENHRY, CDR2 SYGVKD, per germline. The CDR3 extends over 11 amino acids. The V end lost 8 bases, the J end lost 3 bases, and 7 bases lay between the germline ends. A J-beta primer mix and a sample-barcoded 5' primer were used in a second PCR of about 6 to 12 cycles. In TCRdb, the 5' RACE reads were re-called with MiXCR into one record per CDR3 protein. The sample carries fewer than 650,000 distinct CDR3 sequences, about 28% recorded once. This clonotype was recorded a few times. These sequences were also reported in another study, on T cells of mothers and their children. That paper states: Study donors consisted of a few healthy Caucasian mothers and their six children. It was found that thymic selection shapes TCR recombination output similarly in related and unrelated pairs.

The chain uses TRBV10-3 and TRBJ1-1; D gene unclear. This receptor was obtained from a boy aged 2-15 years in good health. The sample taken for sequencing was blood. The CDR3 sequence is CAIRGDTEAFF. The CDR3 nucleotides are TGTGCCATCCGCGGGGACACTGAAGCTTTCTTT.